A single sample is the source of the 18 T cell receptor beta chains below, sequenced in a study of blood T cell repertoires in COVID-19. Sequencing used immunoSEQ multiplex PCR; TCRdb keeps in-frame clones, though not all of them. The sample includes approximately 130,000 clones, around 90% of them seen just once. Sequencing was done on a sample of peripheral blood. These receptors were taken from a human donor in a cohort sampled during active COVID-19.

This clone has just one count. V and J are TRBV29-1 and TRBJ2-7; the match to TRBD1 covers 7 bases. After removal of 6 bases from V and 0 bases from J, the junction contained 5 bases not matched to a gene. Germline-derived CDR1 and CDR2 are SQVTM and ANQGSEA. The CDR3 has 13 residues. CDR3 in DNA: TGCAGCGTCCGAGGGGGCAACTCCTACGAGCAGTACTTC. It encodes CSVRGGNSYEQYF.

The chain is built from TRBV2 and TRBJ1-4; the match to TRBD1 covers 8 bases. Looked up from germline, CDR1 is SNHLY and CDR2 is FYNNEI. This CDR3 region has 14 residues. Trimming at V came to 6 bases and at J to 7 bases, leaving 7 bases not matched to a gene. CDR3 protein: CASRPQGVGEKLFF. The CDR3 DNA is TGTGCCAGCAGGCCACAGGGGGTTGGTGAAAAACTGTTTTTT.

The V call is TRBV2, the J call TRBJ2-5; 8 bases line up with TRBD1. Germline V gives CDR1 SNHLY, CDR2 FYNNEI. The V and J ends lost 7 bases and 2 bases, in that order; junction bases with no gene match: 9. The CDR3 loop spans 15 amino acids. DNA of the CDR3: TGTGCCAGCATACAGGACAGGGAAATTCAAGAGACCCAGTACTTC. Translation gives CASIQDREIQETQYF. Filled out from reference TRBV2 and TRBJ2-5, the complete variable domain reads EPEVTQTPSHQVTQMGQEVILRCVPISNHLYFYWYRQILGQKVEFLVSFYNNEISEKSEIFDDQFSVERPDGSNFTLKIRSTKLEDSAMYFCASIQDREIQETQYFGPGTRLLVL.

The V call is TRBV19, the J call TRBJ2-2; D might be TRBD2 (5 bases). This CDR3 spans 13 amino acids. In germline, CDR1 is LNHDA, CDR2 SQIVND (reference sequence). Trimming took off 9 bases at V and 6 bases at J, with 14 bases between the two ends. CDR3 DNA sequence: TGTGCCAGCACTGTAAGAGCGGCCGGGGAGCTGTTTTTT. Amino acids: CASTVRAAGELFF.

V is TRBV28 and J is TRBJ2-1; perhaps TRBD1 as D (5 bases). With 5 bases removed from V and 3 bases from J, the gap between germline ends came to 14 bases. The CDR3 sequence is 15 residues long. Germline V gene data show CDR1 as MDHEN and CDR2 as SYDVKM. The CDR3 is CASSMLWTSYNEQFF. For the CDR3, the DNA is TGTGCCAGCAGTATGCTCTGGACAAGCTACAATGAGCAGTTCTTC.

This clone was seen just once. V usage is TRBV19 and J usage is TRBJ2-1; 13 bases are shared with TRBD2. There are 17 residues in the CDR3. V lost 6 bases and J lost 5; bases outside the gene matches: 10. The germline V gene has CDR1 LNHDA and CDR2 SQIVND (reference sequence). CDR3 coding DNA: TGTGCCAGTAGCGAATTACTCGGGACTAGCGGGGACAATGAGCAGTTCTTC. Protein: CASSELLGTSGDNEQFF.

The chain carries TRBV5-4 and TRBJ2-7, with 8 bases matching TRBD2. V dropped 4 bases and J dropped 1; count of bases not matched to a gene: 4. CDR3 length: 14 residues. The V gene's germline CDR1 is SGHNT and CDR2 YYREEE (reference sequence). Written as DNA, the CDR3 is TGTGCCAGCAGCCAGCGGGAGAGGTCCTACGAGCAGTACTTC. Translating it yields CASSQRERSYEQYF. Using reference TRBV5-4 and TRBJ2-7 for the parts outside the CDR3, the full variable domain is ETGVTQSPTHLIKTRGQQVTLRCSSQSGHNTVSWYQQALGQGPQFIFQYYREEENGRGNFPPRFSGLQFPNYSSELNVNALELDDSALYLCASSQRERSYEQYFGPGTRLTVT.

The chain employs TRBV24-1 and TRBJ2-2, with a possible D match to TRBD1 (5 bases). This CDR3 is 13 amino acids long. Per germline, CDR1 KGHDR and CDR2 SFDVKD. The V end lost 5 bases, the J end lost 6 bases, and 9 bases lay between the germline ends. The CDR3: CATSAQGSGELFF. For the CDR3, the DNA is TGTGCCACCAGTGCCCAGGGATCCGGGGAGCTGTTTTTT.

This chain connects TRBV4-2 to TRBJ2-2; TRBD1 might be the D (5 bases). There are 15 residues in the CDR3. The V gene's germline CDR1 is LGHNA and CDR2 YNFKEQ. Between the trimmed V and J ends, which lost 2 bases and 6 bases, there was a span of 13 bases. This CDR3 is CASSQRKGAPGELFF. DNA of the CDR3: TGTGCCAGCAGCCAAAGGAAAGGGGCGCCCGGGGAGCTGTTTTTT.

This clone was observed a few times. This sequence joins TRBV4-2 and TRBJ2-5; 7 positions agree with TRBD2. After removal of 4 bases from V and 0 bases from J, the junction contained 17 bases not matched to a gene. Germline assignment: CDR1 LGHNA and CDR2 YNFKEQ. The CDR3 contains 19 residues. This CDR3 is CASSPLQAGTPYDQETQYF. The CDR3 nucleotides read TGTGCCAGCAGCCCACTACAAGCGGGAACCCCCTACGACCAAGAGACCCAGTACTTC.

This clone was counted a single time. V usage is TRBV3-1 (or the pseudogene TRBV3-2) and J usage is TRBJ2-7, with D uncertain. Germline CDR1 reads LGHDT; CDR2 reads YNNKEL (reference sequence). Deletions cut 2 bases from V and 6 bases from J, with 5 bases between. The CDR3 contains 11 residues. The DNA for the CDR3 is TGTGCCAGCAGCCAAAATCTCGAGCAGTACTTC. Amino acid sequence: CASSQNLEQYF.

The chain employs TRBV10-2 and TRBJ1-3; D gene uncertain. The CDR3 loop spans 15 amino acids. The V and J ends lost 6 bases and 0 bases respectively, with 12 bases between them. CDR1 and CDR2 (germline): WSHSY, SAAADI. The DNA of the CDR3 is TGCGCCAGCAGGAATCGGACTGGCTCTGGAAACACCATATATTTT. Protein: CASRNRTGSGNTIYF.

This clone was detected a few times. Germline is not matched at one junction end, which may reflect a read error. Other DNA sequences in this sample translate to the same CDR3. For the CDR3, the DNA is TGTGCTAGCAGCCCGTCCGGGACTAGCATCACCGGGGAGCTGTTTTTT. It specifies CASSPSGTSITGELFF. The chain links TRBV7-7 to TRBJ2-2, with 9 nucleotides matching TRBD2. CDR1 is SSHAT and CDR2 is FNYEAQ in the germline V gene (reference sequence). The CDR3 covers 16 residues.

This clone occurred many times. The sample contains more than one DNA sequence encoding this CDR3. The V call is TRBV29-1, the J call TRBJ1-1, with TRBD1 as a possible D gene (6 bases). The length of the CDR3 is 12 residues. V was clipped by 4 bases and J by 4 bases, with 10 bases between them. Germline V gene sequence: CDR1 SQVTM, CDR2 ANQGSEA. The CDR3 DNA sequence: TGCAGCGTTGTCGAAGGGGGCACTGAAGCTTTCTTT. This sequence encodes CSVVEGGTEAFF.

The rearrangement joins TRBV6-5 to TRBJ1-2; perhaps TRBD1 as D (6 bases). Looked up from germline, CDR1 is MNHEY and CDR2 is SVGAGI. V lost 7 bases and J lost 2, with 11 bases in between. This CDR3 is 13 amino acids long. The DNA of the CDR3 is TGTGCCAGCACCAGGACAGCAAACTATGGCTACACCTTC. Translated: CASTRTANYGYTF.

V usage is TRBV13 and J usage is TRBJ1-2, with 9 bases identical to TRBD1. Losses at the gene ends were 0 bases for V and 8 bases for J; bases not matched to a gene: 4. This CDR3 comprises 14 residues. From germline, CDR1 is PRHDT and CDR2 FYEKMQ (reference sequence). The CDR3 bases are TGTGCCAGCAGCTTAGGGGGACAGGGAACGGGCTACACCTTC. Translation: CASSLGGQGTGYTF.

This chain links TRBV28 with TRBJ2-3, with D hard to call. V shed 5 bases and J shed 6 bases, with 9 bases lying between them. CDR3 length equals 12 residues. Germline V gives CDR1 MDHEN, CDR2 SYDVKM. In DNA, the CDR3 is TGTGCCAGCAGTCCCTTTGCGGATACGCAGTATTTT. This gives the protein CASSPFADTQYF.

The chain joins TRBV12-5 to TRBJ2-1; 15 bases are a match to TRBD2. This CDR3 is built from 17 residues. Trimming removed 2 bases from V and 7 bases from J; junction bases left unmatched: 6. Germline CDR1 LGHNT, CDR2 FRNRAP. The CDR3 bases are TGTGCTAGTGGTTTGATGGGACTAGCGGGAGGACGGAATGAGCAGTTCTTC. The encoded protein is CASGLMGLAGGRNEQFF.